The TCR beta chain described here comes from a study of prognosis after radiotherapy for stage I lung cancer. Across the whole study: Without exception, patients with non-small cell lung cancer were deemed medically inoperable. Ages of the roughly 12 men and several women ranged about 50 to 84 years, median around 74. Histology showed adenocarcinoma in roughly 12 patients versus squamous cell carcinoma in over 5.

The TCR beta CDR3 region was amplified from genomic DNA, with two rounds of multiplex PCR being used for the amplification. Primers targeting each individual TRBV and TRBJ gene were applied in first-round PCR. From the multiplex PCR reads, TCRdb called clonotypes with MiXCR, one entry per CDR3 protein. The sample records about 21,000 distinct CDR3 sequences, roughly two fifths being singletons. Each of two time points yielded about 5.7 milliliters of peripheral venous blood. V was trimmed by 6 bases and J by 13 bases, leaving 19 bases between them. CDR1 MNHEY and CDR2 SMNVEV come from the germline V gene (reference sequence). The CDR3 extends over 12 amino acids.

The V call is TRBV27, the J call TRBJ2-7; D unresolved. The sample was PBMCs, taken before or after stereotactic body radiation therapy (not recorded which). The TCR was taken from a donor over 45 with non-small cell lung cancer. The CDR3: CASSHSRSDHYF. CDR3 nucleotide sequence: TGTGCCAGCAGCCACTCGAGGTCCGATCATTACTTC.